Below, one T cell receptor beta chain is given with its context. Antigen unknown. V lost 2 bases and J lost 3, with 14 bases in between. Germline V gene data show CDR1 as LGHNA and CDR2 as YNFKEQ. The CDR3 extends over 15 amino acids. This record belongs to a study of cytomegalovirus exposure and HLA in healthy donors. Regarding the study as a whole: Analyzed later, most CMV-associated TCR beta chains appeared HLA-restricted. DRB1 had the most TCR associations and HLA-C the fewest, a later analysis found, with rates varying by HLA locus. When the data were analyzed later, several of the most significant clusters appeared to be linked to common viral pathogens.

Use of 60 Vbeta and 13 Jbeta primers characterized the PCR. Generated by immunoSEQ multiplex PCR, the TCRdb table keeps only in-frame clones and is missing some. The sample holds 90,000 to 120,000 clones; more than 65% are singletons and the top ten take more than 3%. This receptor was identified in a woman in her fifties or sixties in good health and CMV-seropositive. The specimen was PBMCs. The rearrangement joins TRBV4-2 to TRBJ2-7; TRBD2 might be the D (6 bases). The CDR3 DNA reads TGTGCCAGCAGCCAAACGGGAGAGGAGCGCTACGAGCAGTACTTC. Amino acid sequence: CASSQTGEERYEQYF.